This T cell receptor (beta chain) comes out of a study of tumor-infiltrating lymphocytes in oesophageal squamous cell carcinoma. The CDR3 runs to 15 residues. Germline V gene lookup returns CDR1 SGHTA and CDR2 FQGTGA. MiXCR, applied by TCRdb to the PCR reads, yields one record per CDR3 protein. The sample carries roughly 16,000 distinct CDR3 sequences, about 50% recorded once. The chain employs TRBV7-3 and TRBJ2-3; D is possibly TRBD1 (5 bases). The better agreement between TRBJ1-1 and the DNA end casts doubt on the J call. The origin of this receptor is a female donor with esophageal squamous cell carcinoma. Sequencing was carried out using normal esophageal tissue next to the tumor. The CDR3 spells CASSLTGVRNTEAFF. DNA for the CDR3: TGTGCCAGCAGCTTAACAGGGGTTCGGAATACTGAAGCTTTCTTT.